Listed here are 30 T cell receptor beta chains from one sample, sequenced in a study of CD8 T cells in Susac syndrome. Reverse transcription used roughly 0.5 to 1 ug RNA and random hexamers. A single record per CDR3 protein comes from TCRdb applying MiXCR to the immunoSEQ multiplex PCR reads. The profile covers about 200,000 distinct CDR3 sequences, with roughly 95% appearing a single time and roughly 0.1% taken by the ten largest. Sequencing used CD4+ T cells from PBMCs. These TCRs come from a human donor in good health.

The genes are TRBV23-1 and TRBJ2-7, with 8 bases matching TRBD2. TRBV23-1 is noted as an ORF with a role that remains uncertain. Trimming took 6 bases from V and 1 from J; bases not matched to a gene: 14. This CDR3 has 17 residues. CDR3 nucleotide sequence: TGCGCCAGCAGACAGCGGGAGATTGGGCCGGAATCCTACGAGCAGTACGTC. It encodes CASRQREIGPESYEQYV.

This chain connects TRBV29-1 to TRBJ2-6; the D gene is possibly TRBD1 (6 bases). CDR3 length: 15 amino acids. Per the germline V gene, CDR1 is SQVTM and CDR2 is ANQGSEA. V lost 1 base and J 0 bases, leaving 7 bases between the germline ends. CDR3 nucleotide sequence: TGCAGCGTTGAAGTGGACAGCTCTGGGGCCAACGTCCTGACTTTC. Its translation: CSVEVDSSGANVLTF. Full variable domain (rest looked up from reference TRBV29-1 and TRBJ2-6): SAVISQKPSRDICQRGTSLTIQCQVDSQVTMMFWYRQQPGQSLTLIATANQGSEATYESGFVIDKFPISRPNLTFSTLTVSNMSPEDSSIYLCSVEVDSSGANVLTFGAGSRLTVL.

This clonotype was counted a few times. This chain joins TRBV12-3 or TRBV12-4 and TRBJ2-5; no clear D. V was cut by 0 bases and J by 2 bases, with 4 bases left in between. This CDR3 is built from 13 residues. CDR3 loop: CASSLARQETQYF. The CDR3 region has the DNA TGTGCCAGCAGTTTAGCCAGGCAAGAGACCCAGTACTTC.

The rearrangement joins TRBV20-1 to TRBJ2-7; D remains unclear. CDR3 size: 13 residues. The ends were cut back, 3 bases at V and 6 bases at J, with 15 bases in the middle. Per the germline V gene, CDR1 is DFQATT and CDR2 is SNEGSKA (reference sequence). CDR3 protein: CSARVDMFSEQYV. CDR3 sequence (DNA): TGCAGTGCTAGGGTCGATATGTTCTCCGAGCAGTACGTC.

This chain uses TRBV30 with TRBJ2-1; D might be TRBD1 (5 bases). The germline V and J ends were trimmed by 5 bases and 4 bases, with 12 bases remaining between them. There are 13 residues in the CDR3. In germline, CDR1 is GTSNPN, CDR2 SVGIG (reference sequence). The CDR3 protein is CAWRSGWYNEQFF. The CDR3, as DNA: TGTGCCTGGCGTTCAGGGTGGTACAATGAGCAGTTCTTC.

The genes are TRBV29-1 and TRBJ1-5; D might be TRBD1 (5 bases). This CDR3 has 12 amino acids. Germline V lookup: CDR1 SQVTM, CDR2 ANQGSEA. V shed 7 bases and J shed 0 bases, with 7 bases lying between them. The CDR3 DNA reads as TGCAGCGCCGGGGGTAGCAATCAGCCCCAGCATTTT. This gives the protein CSAGGSNQPQHF.

The CDR3 DNA sequence: TGTGCCAGCAGCTTAGCTGGGACAGCCTCCTACGAGCAGTACTTC. Its protein is CASSLAGTASYEQYF. The chain links TRBV7-9 to TRBJ2-7; 7 bases map to TRBD1. Germline CDR1 and CDR2: SEHNR and FQNEAQ (reference sequence). The CDR3 extends over 15 amino acids. Unmatched junction bases numbered 2, after V lost 0 bases and J lost 0 bases.

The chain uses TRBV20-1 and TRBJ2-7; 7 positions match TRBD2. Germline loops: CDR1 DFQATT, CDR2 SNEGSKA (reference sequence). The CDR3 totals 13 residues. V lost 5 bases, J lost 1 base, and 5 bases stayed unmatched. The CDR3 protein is CSAWAGESYEQYF. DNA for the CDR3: TGCAGTGCTTGGGCGGGGGAGTCCTACGAGCAGTACTTC.

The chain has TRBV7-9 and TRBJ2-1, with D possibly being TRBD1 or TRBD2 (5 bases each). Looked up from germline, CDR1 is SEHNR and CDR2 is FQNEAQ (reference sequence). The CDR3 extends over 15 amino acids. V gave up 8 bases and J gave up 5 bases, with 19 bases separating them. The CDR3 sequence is CASGQAAQGHNEQFF. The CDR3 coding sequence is TGTGCCAGCGGACAAGCGGCGCAGGGTCACAATGAGCAGTTCTTC.

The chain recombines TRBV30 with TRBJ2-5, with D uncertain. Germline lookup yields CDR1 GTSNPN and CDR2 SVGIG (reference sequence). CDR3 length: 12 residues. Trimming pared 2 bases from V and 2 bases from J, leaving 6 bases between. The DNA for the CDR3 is TGTGCCTGGAGTAGGCTGCAAGAGACCCAGTACTTC. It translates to CAWSRLQETQYF.

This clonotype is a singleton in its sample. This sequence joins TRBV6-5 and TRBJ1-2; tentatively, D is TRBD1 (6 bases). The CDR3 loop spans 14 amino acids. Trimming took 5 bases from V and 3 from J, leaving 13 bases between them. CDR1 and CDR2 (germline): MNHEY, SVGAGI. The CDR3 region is CASSPIRTDYGYTF. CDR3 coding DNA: TGTGCCAGCAGTCCTATCCGGACAGACTATGGCTACACCTTC.

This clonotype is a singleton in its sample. This CDR3 is CSVGSGRGPTEAFF. The CDR3 nucleotides are TGCAGCGTTGGGTCGGGACGAGGTCCCACTGAAGCTTTCTTT. The gene calls are TRBV29-1 and TRBJ1-1; D perhaps matches TRBD1 (5 bases). This CDR3 contains 14 residues. V was cut by 4 bases and J by 4 bases, with 16 bases left in between. Germline loops: CDR1 SQVTM, CDR2 ANQGSEA.

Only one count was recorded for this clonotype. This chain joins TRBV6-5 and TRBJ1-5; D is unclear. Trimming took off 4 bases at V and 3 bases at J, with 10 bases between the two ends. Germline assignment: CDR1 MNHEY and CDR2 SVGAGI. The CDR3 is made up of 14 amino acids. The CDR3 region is CASSSALANQPQHF. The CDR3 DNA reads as TGTGCCAGCAGTTCCGCTCTCGCCAATCAGCCCCAGCATTTT.

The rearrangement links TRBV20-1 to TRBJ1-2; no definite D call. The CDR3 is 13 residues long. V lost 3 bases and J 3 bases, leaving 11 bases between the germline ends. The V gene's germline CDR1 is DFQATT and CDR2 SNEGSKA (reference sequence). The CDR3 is CSARGPSDYGYTF. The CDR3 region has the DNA TGCAGTGCTAGGGGTCCTAGCGACTATGGCTACACCTTC.

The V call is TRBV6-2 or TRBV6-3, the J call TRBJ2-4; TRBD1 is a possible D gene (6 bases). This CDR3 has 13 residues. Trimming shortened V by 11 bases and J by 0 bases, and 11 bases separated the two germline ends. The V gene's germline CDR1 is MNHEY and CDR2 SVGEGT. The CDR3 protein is CAGARGAKNIQYF. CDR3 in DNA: TGTGCCGGAGCCAGGGGAGCCAAAAACATTCAGTACTTC.

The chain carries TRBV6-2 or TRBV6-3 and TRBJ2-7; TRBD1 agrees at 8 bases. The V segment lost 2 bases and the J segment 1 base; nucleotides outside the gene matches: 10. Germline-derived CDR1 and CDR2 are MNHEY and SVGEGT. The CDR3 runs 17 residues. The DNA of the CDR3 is TGTGCCAGCAGTTACCCCAGGGGGCTAACCCCGTCCTACGAGCAGTACGTC. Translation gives CASSYPRGLTPSYEQYV.

CDR3 sequence (DNA): TGCAGTGCTAGAGATTACAGGGACGAGCAGTACTTC. This encodes CSARDYRDEQYF. This sequence joins TRBV20-1 and TRBJ2-7; tentatively, D is TRBD1 (6 bases). CDR1 is DFQATT and CDR2 is SNEGSKA in the germline V gene (reference sequence). This CDR3 region has 12 residues. With 0 bases removed from V and 5 bases from J, the gap between germline ends came to 8 bases.

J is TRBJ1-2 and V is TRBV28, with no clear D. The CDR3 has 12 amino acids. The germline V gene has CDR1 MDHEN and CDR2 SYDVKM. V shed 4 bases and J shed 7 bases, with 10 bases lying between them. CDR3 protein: CASSSGRFGYTF. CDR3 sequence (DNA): TGTGCCAGCAGTTCCGGGCGGTTTGGCTACACCTTC.

CDR3 amino acids: CASRPDINQPQHF. Here the CDR3 DNA reads TGCGCCAGCAGACCAGACATCAATCAGCCCCAGCATTTT. The rearrangement links TRBV5-1 to TRBJ1-5; D gene uncertain. The CDR3 consists of 13 residues. V was clipped by 5 bases and J by 3 bases, with 9 bases between them. The germline V gene has CDR1 SGHRS and CDR2 YFSETQ.

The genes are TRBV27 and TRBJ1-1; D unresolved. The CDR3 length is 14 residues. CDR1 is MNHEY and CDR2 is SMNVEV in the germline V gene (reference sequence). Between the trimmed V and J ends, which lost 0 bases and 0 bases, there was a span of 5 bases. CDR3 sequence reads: CASSLSILNTEAFF. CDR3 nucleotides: TGTGCCAGCAGTTTATCGATATTGAACACTGAAGCTTTCTTT.

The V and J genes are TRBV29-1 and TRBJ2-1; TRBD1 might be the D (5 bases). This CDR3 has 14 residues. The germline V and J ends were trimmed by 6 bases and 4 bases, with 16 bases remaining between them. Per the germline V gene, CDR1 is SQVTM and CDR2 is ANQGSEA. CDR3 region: CSVGETGAYNEQFF. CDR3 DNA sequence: TGCAGCGTCGGAGAAACAGGAGCTTACAATGAGCAGTTCTTC.

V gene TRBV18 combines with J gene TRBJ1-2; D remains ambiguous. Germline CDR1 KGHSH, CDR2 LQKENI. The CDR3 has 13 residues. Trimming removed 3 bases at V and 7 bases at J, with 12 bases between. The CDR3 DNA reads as TGTGCCAGCTCACCGGCAGTTTTGGGTGGCTACACCTTC. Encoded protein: CASSPAVLGGYTF.

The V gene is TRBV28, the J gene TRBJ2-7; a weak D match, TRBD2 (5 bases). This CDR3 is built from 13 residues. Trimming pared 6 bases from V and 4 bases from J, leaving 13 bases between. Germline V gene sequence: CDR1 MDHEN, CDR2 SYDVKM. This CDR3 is CASRGAPLYEQYV. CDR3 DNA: TGTGCCAGCAGGGGAGCCCCCCTATACGAGCAGTACGTC.

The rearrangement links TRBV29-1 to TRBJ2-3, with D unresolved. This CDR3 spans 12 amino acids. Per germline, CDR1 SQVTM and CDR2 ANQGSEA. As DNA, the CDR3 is TGCAGTGCTCAGAGGCGCACAGATACGCAGTATTTT. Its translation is CSAQRRTDTQYF.

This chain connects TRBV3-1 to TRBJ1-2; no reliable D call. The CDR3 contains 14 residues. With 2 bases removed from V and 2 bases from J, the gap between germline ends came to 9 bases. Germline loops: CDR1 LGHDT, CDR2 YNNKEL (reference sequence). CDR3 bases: TGTGCCAGCAGCCAATGGAGCAGAAACTATGGCTACACCTTC. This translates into CASSQWSRNYGYTF. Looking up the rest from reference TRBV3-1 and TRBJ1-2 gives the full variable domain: DTAVSQTPKYLVTQMGNDKSIKCEQNLGHDTMYWYKQDSKKFLKIMFSYNNKELIINETVPNRFSPKSPDKAHLNLHINSLELGDSAVYFCASSQWSRNYGYTFGSGTRLTVV.

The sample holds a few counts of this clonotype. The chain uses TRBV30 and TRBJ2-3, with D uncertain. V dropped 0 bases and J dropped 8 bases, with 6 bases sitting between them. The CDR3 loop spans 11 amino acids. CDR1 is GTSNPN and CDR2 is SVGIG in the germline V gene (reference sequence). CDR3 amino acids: CAWSVGGTQYF. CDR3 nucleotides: TGTGCCTGGAGTGTAGGTGGTACGCAGTATTTT.

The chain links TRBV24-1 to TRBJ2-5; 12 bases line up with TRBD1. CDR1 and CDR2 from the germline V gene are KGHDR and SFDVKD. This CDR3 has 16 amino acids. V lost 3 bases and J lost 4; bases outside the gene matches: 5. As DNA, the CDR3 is TGTGCCACCAGTGATGCGGGACAGGGGGCGGGAGAGACCCAGTACTTC. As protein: CATSDAGQGAGETQYF.

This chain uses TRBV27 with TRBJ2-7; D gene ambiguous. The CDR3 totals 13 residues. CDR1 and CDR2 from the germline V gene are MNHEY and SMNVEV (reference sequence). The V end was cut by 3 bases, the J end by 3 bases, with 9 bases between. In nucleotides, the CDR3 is TGTGCCAGCAGTTTTTCGGCAGGCTACGAGCAGTACTTC. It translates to CASSFSAGYEQYF.

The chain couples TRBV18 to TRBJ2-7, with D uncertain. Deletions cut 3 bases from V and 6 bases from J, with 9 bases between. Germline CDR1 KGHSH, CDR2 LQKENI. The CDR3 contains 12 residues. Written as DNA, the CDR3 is TGTGCCAGCTCACCGGGTCGGAGCGAGCAGTACGTC. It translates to CASSPGRSEQYV.

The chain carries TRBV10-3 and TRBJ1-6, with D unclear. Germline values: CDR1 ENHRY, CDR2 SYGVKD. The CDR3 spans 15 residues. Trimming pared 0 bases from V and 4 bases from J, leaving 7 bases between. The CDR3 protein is CAISESGYYNSPLHF. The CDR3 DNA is TGTGCCATCAGTGAGTCGGGTTATTATAATTCACCCCTCCACTTT.